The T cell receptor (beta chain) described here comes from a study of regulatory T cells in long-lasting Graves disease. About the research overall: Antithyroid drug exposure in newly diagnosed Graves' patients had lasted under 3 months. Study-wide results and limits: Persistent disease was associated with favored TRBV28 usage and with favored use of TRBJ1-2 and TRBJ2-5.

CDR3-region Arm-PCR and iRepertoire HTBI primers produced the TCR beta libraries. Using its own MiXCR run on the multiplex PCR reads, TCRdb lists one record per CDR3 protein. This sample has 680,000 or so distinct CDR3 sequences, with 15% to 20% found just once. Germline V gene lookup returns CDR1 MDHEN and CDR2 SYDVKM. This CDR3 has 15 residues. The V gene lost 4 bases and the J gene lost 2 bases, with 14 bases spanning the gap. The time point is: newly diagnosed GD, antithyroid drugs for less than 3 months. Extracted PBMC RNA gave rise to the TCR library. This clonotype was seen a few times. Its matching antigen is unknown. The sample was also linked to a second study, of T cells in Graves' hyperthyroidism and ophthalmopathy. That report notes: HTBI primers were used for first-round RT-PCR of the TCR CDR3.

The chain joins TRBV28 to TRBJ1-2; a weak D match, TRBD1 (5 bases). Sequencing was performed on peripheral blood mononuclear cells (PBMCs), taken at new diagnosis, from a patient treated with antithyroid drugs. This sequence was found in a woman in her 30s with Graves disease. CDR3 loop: CASSWHHKGNYGYTF. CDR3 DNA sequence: TGTGCCAGCAGTTGGCACCACAAGGGGAACTATGGCTACACCTTC.